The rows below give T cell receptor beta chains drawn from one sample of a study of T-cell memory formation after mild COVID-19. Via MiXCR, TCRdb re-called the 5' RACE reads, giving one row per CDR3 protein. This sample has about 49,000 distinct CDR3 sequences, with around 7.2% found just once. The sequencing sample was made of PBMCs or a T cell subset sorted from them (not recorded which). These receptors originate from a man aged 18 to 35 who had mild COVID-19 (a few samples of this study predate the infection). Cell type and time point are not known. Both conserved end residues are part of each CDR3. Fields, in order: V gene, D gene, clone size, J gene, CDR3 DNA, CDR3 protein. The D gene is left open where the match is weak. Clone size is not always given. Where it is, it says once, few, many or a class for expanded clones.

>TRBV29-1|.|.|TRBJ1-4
TGCAGCAACATAACGGCGGGGACGGGTAATGAAAAACTGTTTTTT
CSNITAGTGNEKLFF
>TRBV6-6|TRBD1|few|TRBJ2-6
TGTGCCAGCACTGACGCGACAGGGGGCGCTGGGGCCAACGTCCTGACTTTC
CASTDATGGAGANVLTF
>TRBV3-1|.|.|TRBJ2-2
TGTGCCAGCAGCCAAGGTAGTTTCGGGGAGCTGTTTTTT
CASSQGSFGELFF
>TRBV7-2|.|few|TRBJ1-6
TGTGCCAGCAGCACACACGAGGTTTCACCCCTCCACTTT
CASSTHEVSPLHF
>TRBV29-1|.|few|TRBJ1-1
TGCAGCGCCGATCGGGGGACCTTTGAAGCTTTCTTT
CSADRGTFEAFF
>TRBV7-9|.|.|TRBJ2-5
TGTGCCAGCAGCTTAGGACTCCTCAACTCCGGCGAGACCCAGTACTTC
CASSLGLLNSGETQYF
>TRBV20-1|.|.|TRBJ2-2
TGCAGTGCTAGAGGGCCCATGACCGGCGGGGAGCTGTTTTTT
CSARGPMTGGELFF
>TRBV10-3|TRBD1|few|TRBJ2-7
TGTGCCATCAGTGGACAGGGGAATTACGAGCAGTACTTC
CAISGQGNYEQYF
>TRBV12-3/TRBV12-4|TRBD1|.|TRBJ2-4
TGTGCCAGCAGTTTCGAGGGGGCGGACATTCAGTACTTC
CASSFEGADIQYF
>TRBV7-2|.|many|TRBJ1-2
TGTGCCAGCAGCTTAGGTCCAGGAACTATCTATGGCTACACCTTC
CASSLGPGTIYGYTF
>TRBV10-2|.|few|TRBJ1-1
TGCGCCAGCAGTGACCCAGGAACAAACACTGAAGCTTTCTTT
CASSDPGTNTEAFF
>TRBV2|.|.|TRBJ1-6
TGTGCCAGCAGCCCGGCCAGGTCTGGACGCTATAATTCACCCCTCCACTTT
CASSPARSGRYNSPLHF
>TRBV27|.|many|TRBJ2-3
TGTGCCAGCAGTTTACTAGGCGGAACTAGCACAGATACGCAGTATTTT
CASSLLGGTSTDTQYF
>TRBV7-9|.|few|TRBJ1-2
TGTGCCAGCAGCTTACTGTCAGTTAACTATGGCTACACCTTC
CASSLLSVNYGYTF
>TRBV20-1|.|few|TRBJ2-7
TGCAGTGCTAGAAATCAACTCCCCGACGGTCTTTCGGGTTACGAGCAGTACTTC
CSARNQLPDGLSGYEQYF
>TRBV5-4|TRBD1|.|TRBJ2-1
TGTGCCAGCAGTTCCCTATCCGGGACAGGGGTGGATGAGCAGTTCTTC
CASSSLSGTGVDEQFF